This T cell receptor (beta chain) came from a study of graft-versus-host responses after intestinal transplantation. For the study at large: All recipients got anti-thymocyte globulin induction, then tacrolimus and steroids for approximately three years.

As to this clone: Its matching antigen is unknown.

Overall study findings and caveats: GvH clones appeared in recipient marrow, some first in ileum or blood.

The protocol was immunoSEQ multiplex PCR, while the TCRdb copy is restricted to in-frame clones and leaves out a portion. The sample yields some 100,000 clones, 87% seen once. There are 15 residues in the CDR3. J lost 1 base, V lost 3 bases, and 4 bases had no gene match. Germline V lookup: CDR1 SQVTM, CDR2 ANQGSEA. The gene calls are TRBV29-1 and TRBJ2-3, with 10 bases fitting TRBD2. Material: unstimulated CD4+ T cells sorted from spleen or lymph node cells, obtained before transplant. This receptor was taken from a human donor who was the organ donor for an intestinal transplant. This CDR3 is CSVDPLAGGTDTQYF. The CDR3 DNA is TGCAGCGTTGATCCCCTAGCGGGGGGCACAGATACGCAGTATTTT.